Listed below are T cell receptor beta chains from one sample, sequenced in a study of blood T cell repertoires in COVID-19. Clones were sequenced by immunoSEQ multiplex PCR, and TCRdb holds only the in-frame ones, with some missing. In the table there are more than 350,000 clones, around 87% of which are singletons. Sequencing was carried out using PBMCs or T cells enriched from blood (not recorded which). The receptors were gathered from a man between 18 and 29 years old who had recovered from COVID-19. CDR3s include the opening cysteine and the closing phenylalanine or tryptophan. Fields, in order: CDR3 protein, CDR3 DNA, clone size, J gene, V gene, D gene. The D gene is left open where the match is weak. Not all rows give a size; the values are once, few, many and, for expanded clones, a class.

CASSFEGGTDTQYF	TGTGCCAGCAGTTTTGAGGGGGGCACAGATACGCAGTATTTT	.	TRBJ2-3	TRBV28	.
CASSQATGYEQYF	TGTGCCAGCAGCCAGGCTACAGGGTACGAGCAGTACTTC	.	TRBJ2-7	TRBV3-1/TRBV3-2	.
CASSPTTGGAYNEQFF	TGTGCCAGCAGTCCTACCACAGGGGGCGCCTACAATGAGCAGTTCTTC	few	TRBJ2-1	TRBV27	TRBD1
CASSLFTSGRGGEIVQYF	TGTGCCAGCAGTTTGTTTACTAGCGGGAGAGGTGGGGAGATTGTGCAGTACTTC	.	TRBJ2-7	TRBV28	TRBD2
CASSLDGQNTGELFF	TGCGCCAGCAGCCTAGACGGACAGAACACCGGGGAGCTGTTTTTT	once	TRBJ2-2	TRBV4-1	.
CASSLGPGTGRRNTIYF	TGTGCCAGCAGCCTAGGGCCCGGGACAGGCAGACGAAACACCATATATTTT	.	TRBJ1-3	TRBV7-6	TRBD1
CATSRGRTGVDEAFF	TGTGCCACCAGCAGAGGACGGACAGGGGTCGATGAAGCTTTCTTT	.	TRBJ1-1	TRBV15	TRBD1
CASSLNPSMNTEAFF	TGTGCCAGCAGCTTAAACCCGAGTATGAACACTGAAGCTTTCTTT	.	TRBJ1-1	TRBV7-3	.
CASWGRTGSNTEAFF	TGTGCCAGCTGGGGAAGGACAGGATCTAACACTGAAGCTTTCTTT	.	TRBJ1-1	TRBV28	TRBD1
CASSRMGSPRSYEQFF	TGTGCCAGCAGCCGGATGGGCAGCCCCCGCAGCTATGAGCAGTTCTTC	.	TRBJ2-1	TRBV7-8	.
CATQRGKGEKLFF	TGTGCGACCCAGAGGGGGAAGGGTGAAAAACTGTTTTTT	.	TRBJ1-4	TRBV7-2	.
CASSDLAGVTVNEQFF	TGTGCCAGCAGTGATTTAGCGGGGGTAACGGTCAATGAGCAGTTCTTC	.	TRBJ2-1	TRBV6-4	TRBD2
CASSLTDSPLHF	TGTGCCAGCAGCCTAACCGATTCACCCCTCCACTTT	.	TRBJ1-6	TRBV6-6	.
CASSLGEGGEQFF	TGTGCCAGCAGCCTAGGCGAAGGGGGTGAGCAGTTCTTC	.	TRBJ2-1	TRBV3-1/TRBV3-2	.
CASSPDTWNTEAFF	TGTGCCAGCAGCCCTGACACATGGAACACTGAAGCTTTCTTT	.	TRBJ1-1	TRBV4-2	.
CASSPWGSGQYF	TGCGCCAGCAGTCCCTGGGGCTCGGGGCAGTACTTC	.	TRBJ2-7	TRBV10-1	.
CASQPPGTDDYEQYF	TGTGCCAGCCAACCTCCCGGGACAGATGACTACGAGCAGTACTTC	.	TRBJ2-7	TRBV28	TRBD1
CASSQSNRDTGELFF	TGTGCCAGCAGCCAATCCAACAGGGACACCGGGGAGCTGTTTTTT	.	TRBJ2-2	TRBV7-3	.
CASSLVGGGGNEQFF	TGTGCCAGCAGCTTGGTAGGCGGGGGGGGCAATGAGCAGTTCTTC	.	TRBJ2-1	TRBV5-4	TRBD2
CASSLQGMGNTEAFF	TGTGCCAGCAGCCTACAGGGAATGGGGAACACTGAAGCTTTCTTT	.	TRBJ1-1	TRBV21-1	.
CASRGQGANYGYTF	TGTGCCAGCAGAGGACAGGGGGCAAACTATGGCTACACCTTC	.	TRBJ1-2	TRBV28	TRBD1
CASKTLAGGVNEQFF	TGTGCCAGCAAAACTCTAGCGGGGGGAGTAAATGAGCAGTTCTTC	.	TRBJ2-1	TRBV6-5	TRBD2
CASLKLAGGLLEQYF	TGTGCCAGCCTGAAACTAGCGGGGGGTCTCCTCGAGCAGTACTTC	once	TRBJ2-7	TRBV6-5	TRBD2
CASSPGLAERSTYNEQFF	TGTGCCAGTAGCCCGGGACTAGCGGAACGATCGACCTACAATGAGCAGTTCTTC	.	TRBJ2-1	TRBV19	TRBD2
CASRLTINQPQHF	TGTGCCAGCAGGCTAACTATCAATCAGCCCCAGCATTTT	.	TRBJ1-5	TRBV12-3/TRBV12-4	.
CASSLPVMNTEAFF	TGTGCCAGCAGCTTACCGGTCATGAACACTGAAGCTTTCTTT	.	TRBJ1-1	TRBV7-9	.
CASSLVGSSPLHF	TGTGCCAGCAGTTTAGTGGGGAGTTCACCCCTCCACTTT	.	TRBJ1-6	TRBV12-3/TRBV12-4	.
CASSPSGIPNEQFF	TGTGCCAGCAGCCCCTCCGGGATTCCAAATGAGCAGTTCTTC	.	TRBJ2-1	TRBV4-2	.
CASSVRLATTTGELFF	TGTGCCAGCAGCGTACGACTAGCGACGACCACCGGGGAGCTGTTTTTT	.	TRBJ2-2	TRBV7-3	TRBD2
CASSKEGNTEAFF	TGTGCCAGCAGTAAGGAGGGAAACACTGAAGCTTTCTTT	.	TRBJ1-1	TRBV2	.
CASSSELGTGELFF	TGTGCCAGCAGTTCCGAACTAGGCACCGGGGAGCTGTTTTTT	once	TRBJ2-2	TRBV6-5	.
CASSPQSVSYNSPLHF	TGTGCCAGCAGTCCACAGTCGGTCTCCTATAATTCACCCCTCCACTTT	.	TRBJ1-6	TRBV7-2	.
CARSLERQETQYF	TGTGCCAGAAGCTTAGAGCGTCAAGAGACCCAGTACTTC	.	TRBJ2-5	TRBV7-5	.
CASMRQTVNTEAFF	TGTGCCAGCATGCGTCAGACAGTGAACACTGAAGCTTTCTTT	.	TRBJ1-1	TRBV2	.
CASGKLAGASNEQFF	TGTGCCAGTGGGAAACTAGCGGGGGCAAGCAATGAGCAGTTCTTC	many	TRBJ2-1	TRBV3-1/TRBV3-2	TRBD2
CASSYTQGVVGGYTF	TGTGCCAGCAGTTACACACAGGGGGTCGTAGGAGGCTACACCTTC	few	TRBJ1-2	TRBV6-5	TRBD1
CASSFLPTGEYIHEQYF	TGTGCCAGCAGTTTCCTCCCGACAGGGGAGTACATCCACGAGCAGTACTTC	.	TRBJ2-7	TRBV27	TRBD1
CATSRDRVIGPQHF	TGTGCCACCAGCAGAGATCGCGTGATTGGGCCCCAGCATTTT	.	TRBJ1-5	TRBV15	.
CASSQERSDRAGELFF	TGTGCCAGCAGCCAAGAGCGTAGCGATCGGGCCGGGGAGCTGTTTTTT	.	TRBJ2-2	TRBV4-2	.
CASSQLSGREGYEQYF	TGCGCCAGCAGCCAACTATCCGGCAGGGAGGGCTACGAGCAGTACTTC	.	TRBJ2-7	TRBV5-1	TRBD2
CASSQLRGNTIYF	TGTGCCAGCAGCCAATTGCGGGGAAACACCATATATTTT	.	TRBJ1-3	TRBV3-1/TRBV3-2	.
CASSSDRTAYEQYF	TGTGCCAGCAGCTCGGACAGGACGGCCTACGAGCAGTACTTC	.	TRBJ2-7	TRBV7-9	TRBD1